This TCR beta chain is from a study of blood T cell repertoires in COVID-19. Study overall: Samples came from the United States, Italy and Spain, spanning acute and convalescent COVID-19. Nucleic acid was either cDNA or gDNA, and it came from T cells, B-cell-depleted T cells, or PBMCs.

With 4 bases removed from V and 3 bases from J, the gap between germline ends came to 10 bases. Per germline, CDR1 SGHRS and CDR2 YFSETQ. The CDR3 consists of 13 residues. In the study's own analysis: Amplification from reference gene primers served as the basis for estimated nucleated cell counts. Data came from immunoSEQ multiplex PCR; TCRdb stores just in-frame clones and leaves some out. D and trimming come from the DNA, and the V and J calls and clone size come from that table. The repertoire has about 110,000 clones, 65% to 85% of them found once; the top ten carry 0.83%. Source material: peripheral blood. The clonotype originates from a woman between 65 and 79 years old with acute or convalescent COVID-19. V is TRBV5-1 and J is TRBJ1-1, with D maybe TRBD1 (6 bases). This CDR3 reads CASSQGRDTEAFF. In DNA form, the CDR3 reads TGCGCCAGCAGCCAGGGGAGGGACACTGAAGCTTTCTTT.